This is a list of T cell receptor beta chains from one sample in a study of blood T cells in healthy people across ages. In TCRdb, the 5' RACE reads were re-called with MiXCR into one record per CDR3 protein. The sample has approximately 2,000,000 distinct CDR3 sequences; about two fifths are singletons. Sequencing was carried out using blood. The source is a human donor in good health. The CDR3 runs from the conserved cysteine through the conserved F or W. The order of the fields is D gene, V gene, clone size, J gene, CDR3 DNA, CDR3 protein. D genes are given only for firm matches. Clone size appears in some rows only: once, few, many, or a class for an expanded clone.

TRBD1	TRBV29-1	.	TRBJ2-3	TGCAGCGACCAAACAGGGGACGGCACAGATACGCAGTATTTT	CSDQTGDGTDTQYF
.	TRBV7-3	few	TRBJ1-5	TGTGCCAGCAGCTTAGGACACAATCAGCCCCAGCATTTT	CASSLGHNQPQHF
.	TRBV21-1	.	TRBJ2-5	TGTGCCAGCAGCAAAGTGCAGTGGGGCGCCGTTTGCGAGACCCAGTACTTC	CASSKVQWGAVCETQYF
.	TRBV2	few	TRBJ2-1	TGTGCCAGCAGTGTTCAGTACAATGAGCAGTTCTTC	CASSVQYNEQFF
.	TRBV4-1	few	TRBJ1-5	TGCGCCAGCAGCCTAATCCTGGGGGGCGACAATCAGCCCCAGCATTTT	CASSLILGGDNQPQHF
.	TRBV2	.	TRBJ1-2	TGCGCCAGCAGAGAGGACAGTCCCCGTGGCTACACCTTC	CASREDSPRGYTF
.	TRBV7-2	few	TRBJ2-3	TGTGCTACTCAATCGGGGGTAGCCACAGATACGCAGTATTTT	CATQSGVATDTQYF
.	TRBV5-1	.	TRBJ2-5	TGCGCCAGCAGCTTGACGACAGCAGAGACCCAGTACTTC	CASSLTTAETQYF
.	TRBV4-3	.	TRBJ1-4	TGCGCCAGCAGCCAAGATTATGCCCAGGGCCTAAATGAAAAACTGTTTTTT	CASSQDYAQGLNEKLFF
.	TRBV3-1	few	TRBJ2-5	TGTGCCAGCAGCCAACTACCGGGGAGGCAAGAGACCCAGTACTTC	CASSQLPGRQETQYF
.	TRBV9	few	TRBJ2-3	TGTGCCAGCAGCGTAGCTCTGACCCCAGCAGGTACGCAGTATTTT	CASSVALTPAGTQYF
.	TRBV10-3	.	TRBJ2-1	TGTGCCATCAGTGAATTCGGTGAGCAGTTCTTC	CAISEFGEQFF
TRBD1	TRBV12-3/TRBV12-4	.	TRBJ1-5	TGTGCCAGCACCCAGGGGGGGGGCCGTCAGCCCCAGCATTTT	CASTQGGGRQPQHF
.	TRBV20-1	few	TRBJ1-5	TGCAGTGCTAGGTCCCAGTATAGCAATCAGCCCCAGCATTTT	CSARSQYSNQPQHF
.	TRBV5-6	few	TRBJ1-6	TGTGCCAGCAGCTTAACTACTACAGGGTTTCATTCACCCCTCCACTTT	CASSLTTTGFHSPLHF
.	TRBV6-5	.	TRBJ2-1	TGTGCCGCGGGGTTGACCTACAATGAGCAGTTCTTC	CAAGLTYNEQFF
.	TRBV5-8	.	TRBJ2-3	TGTGCCAGCAGCTTCCCAGGGGTCCCAGATACGCAGTATTTT	CASSFPGVPDTQYF
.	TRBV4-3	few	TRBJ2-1	TGCGCCAGCAGCCAAGACCCCCTCGGGCTAGGCGGGCGGGATGAGCAGTTCTTC	CASSQDPLGLGGRDEQFF
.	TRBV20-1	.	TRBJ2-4	TGCAGTGCTAGAGATATAAGGGGGGGCAAAAACATTCAGTACTTC	CSARDIRGGKNIQYF
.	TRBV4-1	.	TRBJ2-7	TGCGCCAGCAGCCAAGATGGTGGGGGTACCTACGAGCAGTACTTC	CASSQDGGGTYEQYF
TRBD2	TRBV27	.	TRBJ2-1	TGTGCCAGCAGTGAGACTAGCGGGAGGAGGCAGTTCTTC	CASSETSGRRQFF
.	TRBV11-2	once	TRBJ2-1	TGTGCCAGCGGCTTAGAGGCGTGGCTAGCCGCAAACAATGAGCAGTTCTTC	CASGLEAWLAANNEQFF
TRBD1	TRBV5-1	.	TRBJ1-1	TGCGCCAGCAGGGCCAGGGGGGAAAACACTGAAGCTTTCTTT	CASRARGENTEAFF
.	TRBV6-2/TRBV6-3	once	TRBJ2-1	TGTGCCAGCAGCTACAAGGTCGGCCTGTGGAATGAGCAGTTCTTC	CASSYKVGLWNEQFF
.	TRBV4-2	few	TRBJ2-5	TGTGCCAGCAGCCAAGTTCCTTGGAGGGGAAAAGAGACCCAGTACTTC	CASSQVPWRGKETQYF
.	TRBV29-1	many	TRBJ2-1	TGCAGCGTAAAGACGGGACCTGAGCAGTTCTTC	CSVKTGPEQFF
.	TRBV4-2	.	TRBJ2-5	TGTGCCAGCAGCCAAGAGGGGACGGGTGCCCAAGAGACCCAGTACTTC	CASSQEGTGAQETQYF